The 30 T cell receptor beta chains below all came from one sample that was sequenced in a study of shared clonotypes between healthy human individuals. Naive CD8 populations comprised CD45RO-negative cells positively selected for CCR7, excluding terminally differentiated effector memory CD45RA+ cells. This table comes from immunoSEQ multiplex PCR, and its TCRdb copy is limited to in-frame clones, with some not included. This table holds approximately 1.9 million clones, 80% to 95% found once. The specimen was naive CD8+ T cells from PBMCs. These receptors were taken from a young man in good health. Some clones in this sample may be carry-over from other donors' samples.

V and J are TRBV27 and TRBJ2-7; D is possibly TRBD1 (5 bases). Trimming removed 5 bases from V and 0 bases from J, with 14 bases in between. This CDR3 contains 15 residues. The V gene's germline CDR1 is MNHEY and CDR2 SMNVEV (reference sequence). Written as DNA, the CDR3 is TGTGCCAGCAGTGCCCAGGGAACCCCCTCCTACGAGCAGTACTTC. It codes for CASSAQGTPSYEQYF.

This chain links TRBV10-2 with TRBJ1-1; 7 bases are shared with TRBD1. CDR3 length: 12 amino acids. Germline-derived CDR1 and CDR2 are WSHSY and SAAADI. Trimming removed 9 bases from V and 4 bases from J; junction bases left unmatched: 5. The CDR3 DNA follows: TGCGCCAGTATGACAGGGAGCACTGAAGCTTTCTTT. Translating it yields CASMTGSTEAFF.

This clone was seen a single time. CDR3 amino acids: CASSYGGETEAFF. The CDR3 DNA reads TGTGCCAGCAGTTACGGGGGCGAGACTGAAGCTTTCTTT. The chain is built from TRBV6-6 and TRBJ1-1; possible D gene TRBD1, 6 bases. Germline CDR1 MNHNY, CDR2 SVGAGI (reference sequence). CDR3 size: 13 residues. Trimming stripped 2 bases from V and 5 bases from J, with 9 bases between.

Concerning this clone: Other DNA sequences in the same sample also yield this CDR3. The chain combines TRBV19 with TRBJ1-5; D is unclear. Germline V CDR1 and CDR2: LNHDA, SQIVND (reference sequence). The CDR3 is made up of 15 amino acids. The ends were cut back, 4 bases at V and 0 bases at J, with 10 bases in the middle. CDR3 in DNA: TGTGCCAGTAGTAAGGTAAGGGATAGCAATCAGCCCCAGCATTTT. Translation: CASSKVRDSNQPQHF.

This clone was recorded only once. This chain uses TRBV7-9 with TRBJ2-7; TRBD1 is a possible D gene (6 bases). Looked up from germline, CDR1 is SEHNR and CDR2 is FQNEAQ (reference sequence). The CDR3 has 16 amino acids. Between the trimmed V and J ends, which lost 5 bases and 4 bases, there was a span of 21 bases. CDR3 region: CASSPSPTGKAYEQYF. In DNA, the CDR3 is TGTGCCAGCAGCCCTTCTCCGACAGGAAAAGCGTACGAGCAGTACTTC.

The table lists this clone with a count of one. V is TRBV2 and J is TRBJ1-2; no reliable D call. The CDR3 has 15 amino acids. Per the germline V gene, CDR1 is SNHLY and CDR2 is FYNNEI. Trimming shortened V by 2 bases and J by 3 bases, and 13 bases separated the two germline ends. In nucleotides, the CDR3 is TGTGCCAGCAGTGAAATGGGAGGGAAGGACTATGGCTACACCTTC. As protein: CASSEMGGKDYGYTF.

The CDR3 spells CASSQSPNTEAFF. The CDR3 DNA follows: TGTGCCAGCAGCCAGTCCCCTAACACTGAAGCTTTCTTT. The V call is TRBV14, the J call TRBJ1-1; unclear D gene. Germline CDR1 SGHDN, CDR2 FVKESK. The ends were cut back, 3 bases at V and 2 bases at J, with 7 bases in the middle. CDR3 length: 13 residues.

This chain uses TRBV14 with TRBJ2-2; no definite D call. V dropped 0 bases and J dropped 4 bases, with 0 bases sitting between them. This CDR3 has 12 residues. Per germline, CDR1 SGHDN and CDR2 FVKESK. CDR3 in DNA: TGTGCCAGCAGCCAAGACACCGGGGAGCTGTTTTTT. It yields the protein CASSQDTGELFF.

The rearrangement links TRBV7-8 to TRBJ2-7; D is ambiguous. CDR1 and CDR2 from the germline V gene are SGHVS and FQNEAQ. CDR3 size: 13 residues. Trimming cost V 5 bases and J 3 bases, with 11 bases left between them. The CDR3 DNA follows: TGTGCCAGCAGCCCGAATAGTGTCTACGAGCAGTACTTC. It yields the protein CASSPNSVYEQYF.

This clone came up once. The genes are TRBV27 and TRBJ2-3; the D is unclear. The CDR3 length is 14 residues. The V gene's germline CDR1 is MNHEY and CDR2 SMNVEV (reference sequence). Trimming left V 5 bases short and J 0 bases short, with 9 bases between. The DNA for the CDR3 is TGTGCCAGCAGTCCGTTGGACAGCACAGATACGCAGTATTTT. Amino acids: CASSPLDSTDTQYF.

This clone has a single count. Mismatch with germline at one junction end may stem from a read error. J is TRBJ2-7 and V is TRBV28, with D perhaps matching TRBD1 or TRBD2 (5 bases each). The CDR3 contains 13 residues. Germline V gives CDR1 MDHEN, CDR2 SYDVKM. The CDR3 nucleotides are TGTGCCAGCAGTTTATCCCGGACGGGGCCATGGGGATTC. This translates into CASSLSRTGPWGF. The complete variable domain, with remaining parts taken from reference TRBV28 and TRBJ2-7, reads DVKVTQSSRYLVKRTGEKVFLECVQDMDHENMFWYRQDPGLGLRLIYFSYDVKMKEKGDIPEGYSVSREKKERFSLILESASTNQTSMYLCASSLSRTGPWGFGPGTRLTVT.

V and J are TRBV4-1 and TRBJ2-1, with 7 bases aligning to TRBD1. Germline V gene sequence: CDR1 MGHRA, CDR2 YSYEKL. CDR3 length: 16 residues. V lost 3 bases to trimming and J lost 0 bases; unmatched junction nucleotides: 5. The CDR3 DNA reads as TGCGCCAGCAGCCAGGTGACAGGGAACTCCTACAATGAGCAGTTCTTC. As protein: CASSQVTGNSYNEQFF.

V usage is TRBV27 and J usage is TRBJ2-3, with a possible D match to TRBD2 (6 bases). CDR1 and CDR2 (germline): MNHEY, SMNVEV (reference sequence). The CDR3 extends over 16 amino acids. Trimming shortened V by 4 bases and J by 2 bases, and 16 bases separated the two germline ends. The CDR3 nucleotides read TGTGCCAGCAGTTCGGCTACCGGGGAGGTCACAGATACGCAGTATTTT. Its protein product is CASSSATGEVTDTQYF.

This chain uses TRBV9 with TRBJ1-2; D unresolved. Germline V gene lookup returns CDR1 SGDLS and CDR2 YYNGEE. The CDR3 runs 12 residues. With 4 bases removed from V and 5 bases from J, the gap between germline ends came to 9 bases. This chain's CDR3 is CASSIPDYGYTF. CDR3 sequence (DNA): TGTGCCAGCAGCATCCCCGATTATGGCTACACCTTC. Filled out from reference TRBV9 and TRBJ1-2, the complete variable domain reads DSGVTQTPKHLITATGQRVTLRCSPRSGDLSVYWYQQSLDQGLQFLIQYYNGEERAKGNILERFSAQQFPDLHSELNLSSLELGDSALYFCASSIPDYGYTFGSGTRLTVV.

The chain is built from TRBV28 and TRBJ1-4, with D possibly being TRBD1 (5 bases). CDR1 and CDR2 from the germline V gene are MDHEN and SYDVKM. Trimming cost V 1 base and J 8 bases, with 14 bases left between them. The CDR3 length is 15 residues. CDR3 residues: CASSLSNGGVEKLFF. The CDR3 DNA follows: TGTGCCAGCAGTTTATCGAACGGAGGGGTCGAAAAACTGTTTTTT.

The gene calls are TRBV5-4 and TRBJ2-7, with D tentatively TRBD1 or TRBD2 (5 bases each). Germline CDR1 SGHNT, CDR2 YYREEE (reference sequence). The V end was cut by 2 bases, the J end by 1 base, with 13 bases between. CDR3 length equals 15 residues. CDR3 DNA: TGTGCCAGCAGCTTCGATGGGACGGTTTCCTACGAGCAGTACTTC. Translation gives CASSFDGTVSYEQYF. Together with reference TRBV5-4 and TRBJ2-7, the CDR3 gives the full variable domain: ETGVTQSPTHLIKTRGQQVTLRCSSQSGHNTVSWYQQALGQGPQFIFQYYREEENGRGNFPPRFSGLQFPNYSSELNVNALELDDSALYLCASSFDGTVSYEQYFGPGTRLTVT.

This clone appeared once. CDR3 sequence (DNA): TGTGCCAGCTGGACAGGCCCGACCTACGAGCAGTACTTC. It codes for CASWTGPTYEQYF. This sequence joins TRBV27 and TRBJ2-7, with 7 positions matching TRBD1. The germline V gene has CDR1 MNHEY and CDR2 SMNVEV (reference sequence). The ends lost 8 bases at V and 2 bases at J; junction bases unmatched: 6. The CDR3 spans 13 residues.

CDR3 loop: CASSLFGQGGYEQYF. Here the CDR3 DNA reads TGTGCCAGCAGCTTATTCGGACAGGGGGGCTACGAGCAGTACTTC. The rearrangement joins TRBV11-2 to TRBJ2-7; the match to TRBD1 covers 10 bases. CDR1 and CDR2 (germline): SGHAT, FQNNGV. The V gene end was trimmed by 2 bases and the J gene end by 3 bases; junction bases not matched to a gene: 4. The CDR3 runs 15 residues. The variable domain in full, completed from reference TRBV11-2 and TRBJ2-7, reads EAGVAQSPRYKIIEKRQSVAFWCNPISGHATLYWYQQILGQGPKLLIQFQNNGVVDDSQLPKDRFSAERLKGVDSTLKIQPAKLEDSAVYLCASSLFGQGGYEQYFGPGTRLTVT.

This rearrangement joins TRBV11-3 to TRBJ2-3; 9 bases match TRBD2. The CDR3 is 16 residues long. The germline V gene encodes CDR1 SGHNT and CDR2 YENEEA. With 2 bases clipped from V and 4 bases from J, the junction kept 7 bases outside the gene matches. CDR3 DNA sequence: TGTGCCAGCAGCTTACCCCTTAGCGGGAGCCCAGATACGCAGTATTTT. As protein: CASSLPLSGSPDTQYF.

The chain employs TRBV11-3 and TRBJ2-1, with D unresolved. The CDR3 runs 13 residues. Germline V gene sequence: CDR1 SGHNT, CDR2 YENEEA. V lost 3 bases to trimming and J lost 7 bases, with 10 bases between them. Here the CDR3 reads CASSFGVRNEQFF. CDR3 sequence (DNA): TGTGCCAGCAGCTTTGGGGTCAGGAATGAGCAGTTCTTC.

V gene TRBV4-3 combines with J gene TRBJ1-4; D is ambiguous. There are 17 residues in the CDR3. Between the trimmed V and J ends, which lost 1 base and 3 bases, there was a span of 15 bases. In germline, CDR1 is LGHNA, CDR2 YSLEER. The CDR3 coding sequence is TGCGCCAGCAGCCAAGGCAGGCTCCGGATCTCTAATGAAAAACTGTTTTTT. Translated, it gives CASSQGRLRISNEKLFF.

The chain joins TRBV19 to TRBJ2-5; D unresolved. The CDR3 spans 14 residues. CDR1 is LNHDA, CDR2 SQIVND, per germline (reference sequence). Trimming pared 5 bases from V and 0 bases from J, leaving 10 bases between. Here the CDR3 DNA reads TGTGCCAGTAGTTCCACCAGTAACCAAGAGACCCAGTACTTC. This encodes CASSSTSNQETQYF.

The gene calls are TRBV15 and TRBJ2-3; 14 bases align to TRBD2. Germline CDR1 is LNHNV and CDR2 is YYDKDF (reference sequence). V lost 8 bases and J lost 4; bases outside the gene matches: 8. The CDR3 is 16 amino acids. The CDR3 bases are TGTGCCACCCACGCCCCGACTAGCGGGAGGGCAGATACGCAGTATTTT. Protein: CATHAPTSGRADTQYF.

The V and J genes are TRBV7-2 and TRBJ2-5, with D unclear. CDR3 length equals 15 residues. V lost 1 base and J 4 bases, leaving 13 bases between the germline ends. Germline values: CDR1 SGHTA, CDR2 FQGNSA. The CDR3 reads CASSLVLGVSETQYF. DNA for the CDR3: TGTGCCAGCAGCTTAGTTTTGGGCGTCTCAGAGACCCAGTACTTC.

This clone has just a few counts. The chain employs TRBV5-1 and TRBJ1-1; D not resolved. Trimming removed 4 bases from V and 5 bases from J, with 15 bases in between. The germline CDR1 and CDR2 sequences are SGHRS and YFSETQ. This CDR3 is 14 amino acids long. The CDR3 sequence is CASSPFESTTEAFF. The CDR3 region has the DNA TGCGCCAGCAGCCCATTCGAATCGACGACTGAAGCTTTCTTT.

Worth noting for this clone: Additional DNA sequences in this sample encode the identical CDR3. This chain connects TRBV27 to TRBJ2-7; D is ambiguous. V was cut by 5 bases and J by 3 bases, with 11 bases left in between. Germline-derived CDR1 and CDR2 are MNHEY and SMNVEV (reference sequence). The CDR3 totals 13 residues. The CDR3, as DNA: TGTGCCAGCAGTCCAGGACGGAACTACGAGCAGTACTTC. This gives the protein CASSPGRNYEQYF.

This chain connects TRBV7-9 to TRBJ2-5; D may be TRBD1 (6 bases). This CDR3 has 12 residues. Germline V CDR1 and CDR2: SEHNR, FQNEAQ (reference sequence). The V and J ends lost 5 bases and 11 bases respectively, with 15 bases between them. The CDR3 bases are TGTGCCAGCAGCACACAGGGAAAAGAGCAGTACTTC. It is translated as CASSTQGKEQYF.

V is TRBV19 and J is TRBJ2-7; 9 nucleotides line up with TRBD1. The CDR3 has 14 residues. Germline CDR1 and CDR2: LNHDA and SQIVND (reference sequence). The junction had 8 bases not matched to a gene; V was cut back by 7 bases and J by 4 bases. The CDR3 loop reads CASTPGQGIYEQYF. The CDR3 DNA sequence: TGTGCCAGTACCCCGGGACAGGGAATTTACGAGCAGTACTTC.

Points on this clone: The same CDR3 can be traced to other DNA sequences in this sample. The V gene is TRBV12-5, the J gene TRBJ2-7; D not certain. Per the germline V gene, CDR1 is LGHNT and CDR2 is FRNRAP. V dropped 2 bases and J dropped 5 bases, with 7 bases sitting between them. The CDR3 is 12 amino acids. The CDR3 coding sequence is TGTGCTAGTGGTTTGTCCCCGGACGAGCAGTACTTC. Encoded protein: CASGLSPDEQYF.

The chain uses TRBV7-9 and TRBJ1-3; D not resolved. V was shortened by 5 bases and J by 0 bases, with 11 bases between the two germline ends. This CDR3 has 15 amino acids. Germline values: CDR1 SEHNR, CDR2 FQNEAQ (reference sequence). The CDR3 reads CASSQDGSSGNTIYF. The CDR3 DNA reads as TGTGCCAGCAGCCAGGACGGGAGCTCTGGAAACACCATATATTTT.